This paragraph covers one T cell receptor beta chain sequence. No antigen is known for it. The sample holds no much larger clone one base away, and base qualities are not on file. The data were taken from a study of blood T cell repertoires in COVID-19 (dated by TCRdb to 2018 to 2021). For the study in its entirety: Collaborator samples came from the United States, Italy and Spain and covered acute and convalescent phases of COVID-19. The material from the prospective study consisted of cDNA or gDNA derived from T cells, B-cell-depleted T cells, or PBMCs. Deeply sampled blood TCRbeta repertoires from subjects exposed to, actively infected with, or recovered from COVID-19 were included in the dataset. The repertoires were released in a freely available public database intended as a resource for research on the immune response to SARS-CoV-2. HLA class I and class II types, where available, came from metadata supplied by the sample provider rather than from assay-based typing. The samples were drawn from two sources: the first 160 participants of the ongoing ImmuneRACE study, and 1,254 subjects contributed by 6 global collaborators. Nearly every sample came with metadata listing a de-identified subject ID, COVID-19 status, age in years and sex. The investigation overall reported the following: Clinical and demographic metadata were provided uncurated, with the amount varying by source and participant.

Collaborating institutions collected whole blood in K2EDTA tubes following their own protocols. For TCRbeta analysis, collaborators shipped samples as frozen whole blood, isolated PBMCs, or DNA extracted from either of those sample types. The immunoSEQ Assay, a bias-controlled multiplex PCR, was used to amplify TCRbeta CDR3 regions from genomic DNA. The paper's processing steps were these. Nucleated cell counts per sample were estimated from amplification of reference gene primers within the assay. To quantify the absolute abundance of each unique TCRbeta CDR3 rearrangement, sequence reads were collapsed and filtered. For each sample, productive Simpson clonality was calculated as the square root of Simpson's diversity index over productive rearrangements. This immuneACCESS table, as held by TCRdb, lists in-frame sequences with V and J called but not all clones. Of the missing ones, under half trace to an unresolved V gene in checked studies; the others have no known cause. Clone size and the V and J calls come from that table; the DNA yielded D and trimming. This sample has roughly 50,000 clones in its table, and about 91% of those were observed once. Of the sample, roughly an eighth falls within the top ten clones.

Sequences LGHNA (CDR1) and YNFKEQ (CDR2) are obtained from the germline V gene. The CDR3 spans 13 residues, from the cysteine through the phenylalanine. The DNA shown is the 39-base CDR3, in frame from base 1. V is clipped by 0 bases and J by 8 bases, and the sequence between their germline boundaries is 10 bases long. The specimen sequenced was peripheral blood. Here the chain combines TRBV4-2 and TRBJ1-2; confidence is insufficient to name the D gene. This clonotype was obtained from an older woman with active COVID-19. The nucleotides read TGTGCCAGCAGCCAAGATGAGGGAACCGGCTACACCTTC. Translated, it gives CASSQDEGTGYTF.